Sequencing of this T cell receptor beta chain was carried out in a study of CD8 T cells in Susac syndrome (dated by TCRdb to between 2019 and 2020). At the level of the whole study: Of the Susac syndrome patients who were sequenced, more than 5 had clinically active disease and eight or nine were in clinical remission. At blood withdrawal, Susac syndrome patients were either therapy-naive, taking corticosteroids (in some cases with IVIg as well), or taking IVIg alone. Whether CD8+ T cell activation and differentiation in Susac syndrome was antigen driven was tested using repertoire sequencing. General findings and caveats noted by the study authors: In the CD4+ T cell repertoire of Susac syndrome patients, clonal expansion was not detected. The number of individuals in the TCR sequencing and HLA analysis was acknowledged as relatively small.

Peripheral blood CD8+ and CD4+ T cells from healthy donors, Susac syndrome patients and multiple sclerosis patients were profiled using high-throughput TCR beta sequencing. Susac syndrome patients met recently defined diagnostic criteria for definite or probable disease. Bulk CD8+ and CD4+ T cells were purified magnetically by negative isolation, whereas CD8+ TEMRA cells were enriched by FACS. Blood was collected in EDTA tubes and processed within 24 hours, with PBMCs isolated through density gradient centrifugation. PBMCs intended for TCR sequencing were cryopreserved in liquid nitrogen and were subsequently thawed in a 37 degrees C water bath. A purity of at least 90% was achieved for sorted or isolated CD4+, CD8+ and CD8+ TEMRA cells. RNA was extracted using the RNeasy kit, and about 0.45 to 1 ug of the RNA was reverse transcribed with random hexamers. TCR beta CDR3 regions were amplified with the immunoSEQ multiplex PCR assay covering 54 Vbeta and 13 Jbeta segments. PCR amplification bias was corrected using a synthetic template baseline for primer optimization and computational correction. The authors' analysis ran thus. Only productive sequences were kept, with reads annotated to V, D and J genes according to IMGT and analyzed in immunoSEQ Analyzer. Clonality was calculated as one minus the Shannon entropy normalized by log2 of the number of productive unique sequences. For each patient and control, public and private clones were evaluated among the 100 most prevalent clones. Clones were defined as Susac-specific when absent from the healthy and MS cohorts, from over 950 published viral clones and from other ImmuneACCESS disease sequences. In TCRdb, the public reads were trimmed at Q25 with fastp and aligned with MiXCR, with productive beta chains retained. Each record represents a unique CDR3 protein, reported with the most common genes and DNA among its rows. TCRdb's processing, not the authors', yielded these V and J calls. Present in this sample are hundreds of thousands of distinct CDR3 sequences, over 90% of which were seen just once. Approximately 0.15% of the sample rests with the top ten.

Trimming removed 7 bases from V and 0 bases from J; the gene matches leave 2 bases unexplained. CDR1 and CDR2, per the germline V gene, are SQVTM and ANQGSEA. Its CDR3 holds 13 amino acids, cysteine through phenylalanine. The sequence is cut down to CDR3 DNA, 39 bases in frame from base 1. To note about this clonotype: Its antigen is still unknown. Base quality data are lacking; no much larger clone is found one base away.

The sequence derives from a human donor with Susac syndrome. The sequenced sample consisted of CD4+ T cells from PBMCs. The rearrangement combines TRBV29-1 with TRBJ1-1; the central 10 bases match TRBD1. The CDR3 reads CSAGTGVNTEAFF. Read as DNA, the sequence is TGCAGCGCCGGGACAGGGGTGAACACTGAAGCTTTCTTT.